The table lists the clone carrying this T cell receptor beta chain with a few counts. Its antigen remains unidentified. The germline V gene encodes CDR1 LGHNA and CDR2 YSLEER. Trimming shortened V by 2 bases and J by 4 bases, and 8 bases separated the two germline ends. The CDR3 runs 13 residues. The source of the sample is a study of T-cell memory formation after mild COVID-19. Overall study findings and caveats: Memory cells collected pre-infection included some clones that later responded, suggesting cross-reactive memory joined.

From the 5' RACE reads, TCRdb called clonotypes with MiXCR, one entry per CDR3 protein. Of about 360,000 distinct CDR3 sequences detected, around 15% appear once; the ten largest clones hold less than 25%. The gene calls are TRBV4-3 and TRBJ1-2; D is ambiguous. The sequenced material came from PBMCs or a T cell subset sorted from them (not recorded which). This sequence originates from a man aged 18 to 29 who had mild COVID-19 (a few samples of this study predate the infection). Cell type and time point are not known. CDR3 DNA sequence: TGCGCCAGCAGCCAAACGCGTCTCTATGGCTACACCTTC. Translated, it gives CASSQTRLYGYTF.